This T cell receptor beta chain was recovered during a study of cytomegalovirus exposure and HLA in healthy donors. Generated by immunoSEQ multiplex PCR, the TCRdb table keeps only in-frame clones and is missing some. The data hold over 250,000 clones, with 87% observed a single time. The CDR3 contains 15 residues. Germline CDR1 reads LNHNV; CDR2 reads YYDKDF (reference sequence). V was pared by 6 bases and J by 7 bases, with 19 bases between. The chain carries TRBV15 and TRBJ1-5; maybe TRBD1 (5 bases). The TCR originated in a woman between 25 and 40 years old in good health and CMV-seropositive. Source material: PBMCs. In DNA form, the CDR3 reads TGTGCCACCAGAGGGACCTCGGGGGGGTCACAGCCCCAGCATTTT. Its translation: CATRGTSGGSQPQHF.